This TCR beta chain derives from a study of cytomegalovirus exposure and HLA in healthy donors. Study-wide points: The study found most TCR sequences rare, yet found some public TCRs in many donors. V segments that were indistinguishable, TRBV6-2 and TRBV6-3 among them, were omitted from analysis.

The PCR ran on 60 Vbeta and 13 Jbeta primers. Method: immunoSEQ multiplex PCR; TCRdb's copy keeps in-frame clones and lacks some. The sample has about 82,000 clones; roughly 60% are singletons. This CDR3 comprises 11 residues. CDR1 and CDR2 (germline): DFQATT, SNEGSKA (reference sequence). V dropped 7 bases and J dropped 3 bases, with 9 bases sitting between them. Comments on this clone: As yet, its antigen is unknown.

V and J are TRBV20-1 and TRBJ1-1; D gene ambiguous. The receptor comes from a woman aged 50 to 60 in good health and CMV-seropositive. The sample comprised PBMCs. The CDR3 region has the DNA TGCAGTGGCCTAACTCACACTGAAGCTTTCTTT. Translating gives CSGLTHTEAFF.